What follows are 28 T cell receptor beta chains derived from one specimen sequenced in a study of naive and memory T cell subsets. Ligated cDNA underwent four rounds of PCR with nested alpha and beta constant region primers and SP2. MiXCR, applied by TCRdb to the 5' RACE reads, yields one record per CDR3 protein. The repertoire includes tens of thousands of distinct CDR3 sequences, 6.5% to 9% of them detected once, and 15% to 20% sits in the top ten. The library had UMIs added by 3' ligation of an oligonucleotide to TCR cDNA. All receptors derive from a female donor in good health.

The genes are TRBV12-3 or TRBV12-4 and TRBJ2-1; the D gene is possibly TRBD2 (5 bases). Trimming took off 4 bases at V and 4 bases at J, with 5 bases between the two ends. The CDR3 consists of 12 residues. The CDR3 sequence: CASSSGYNEQFF. In nucleotides, the CDR3 is TGTGCCAGCAGTTCGGGGTACAATGAGCAGTTCTTC.

This rearrangement joins TRBV20-1 to TRBJ2-3; 11 nucleotides align to TRBD2. The germline V gene encodes CDR1 DFQATT and CDR2 SNEGSKA (reference sequence). This CDR3 comprises 13 residues. Unmatched junction bases numbered 7, after V lost 5 bases and J lost 9 bases. The DNA of the CDR3 is TGCAGTGCTCTTCGACTAGCGGGACAAACGCAGTATTTT. Encoded protein: CSALRLAGQTQYF.

This clonotype has a count of ten or more. The chain links TRBV10-3 to TRBJ2-1, with D perhaps being TRBD1 or TRBD2 (5 bases each). CDR3 length: 13 residues. With 7 bases removed from V and 8 bases from J, the gap between germline ends came to 15 bases. CDR1 and CDR2 (germline): ENHRY, SYGVKD. CDR3 residues: CAIKGTQIDEQFF. The CDR3 DNA reads TGTGCCATCAAGGGGACCCAGATCGATGAGCAGTTCTTC.

This clonotype was observed many times. V gene TRBV29-1 combines with J gene TRBJ1-2; 7 bases align to TRBD1. Trimming cost V 4 bases and J 5 bases; bases outside gene matches: 13. Germline V CDR1 and CDR2: SQVTM, ANQGSEA. The length of the CDR3 is 15 residues. The CDR3 bases are TGCAGCGTTGCCAAACCGACAGGGAGATCGTATGGCTACACCTTC. The encoded protein is CSVAKPTGRSYGYTF.

The rearrangement joins TRBV20-1 to TRBJ1-5, with 8 bases aligning to TRBD1. Trimming removed 0 bases from V and 2 bases from J; junction bases left unmatched: 12. CDR3 size: 18 residues. Germline V gene sequence: CDR1 DFQATT, CDR2 SNEGSKA (reference sequence). The CDR3 DNA is TGCAGTGCTAGAGAGCGGACAGGGATAGAGTGGCGCAATCAGCCCCAGCATTTT. Translating gives CSARERTGIEWRNQPQHF.

This clonotype was seen a handful of times. The chain joins TRBV7-2 to TRBJ2-5, with TRBD2 matching over 11 bases. This CDR3 region has 16 residues. V lost 5 bases, J lost 2 bases, and 7 bases stayed unmatched. Germline V lookup: CDR1 SGHTA, CDR2 FQGNSA. The CDR3 DNA reads as TGTGCCAGCAGCCCGGGACTAGCGGAGGGACAAGAGACCCAGTACTTC. Its translation: CASSPGLAEGQETQYF.

This clonotype occurred many times. The chain joins TRBV7-8 to TRBJ1-5, with 8 bases aligning to TRBD1. The CDR3 length is 14 residues. Trimming at V came to 4 bases and at J to 7 bases, leaving 6 bases not matched to a gene. CDR1 is SGHVS and CDR2 is FQNEAQ in the germline V gene. DNA for the CDR3: TGTGCCAGCAGCTCGGGACAGGTACGGCAGCCCCAGCATTTT. Translating it yields CASSSGQVRQPQHF. The full variable domain, in which reference TRBV7-8 and TRBJ1-5 provide the parts outside the CDR3, is GAGVSQSPRYKVAKRGQDVALRCDPISGHVSLFWYQQALGQGPEFLTYFQNEAQLDKSGLPSDRFFAERPEGSVSTLKIQRTQQEDSAVYLCASSSGQVRQPQHFGDGTRLSIL.

The genes are TRBV19 and TRBJ2-1; D possibly corresponds to TRBD2 (6 bases). The CDR3 runs to 16 residues. V gave up 5 bases and J gave up 5 bases, with 19 bases separating them. CDR1 LNHDA and CDR2 SQIVND come from the germline V gene (reference sequence). The DNA for the CDR3 is TGTGCCAGTAGTCTAGCGAGCAGACCAATAGACAATGAGCAGTTCTTC. It translates to CASSLASRPIDNEQFF.

Only a few counts were recorded for this clonotype. The chain is built from TRBV28 and TRBJ1-3; no clear D gene. CDR3 size: 15 residues. Germline CDR1 reads MDHEN; CDR2 reads SYDVKM. Trimming shortened V by 7 bases and J by 0 bases, and 13 bases separated the two germline ends. The CDR3, as DNA: TGTGCCAGCACTACACTAGGGTCCTCTGGAAACACCATATATTTT. Protein: CASTTLGSSGNTIYF.

This chain connects TRBV11-2 to TRBJ2-5; D may be TRBD2 (5 bases). The germline CDR1 and CDR2 sequences are SGHAT and FQNNGV. The CDR3 sequence is 13 residues long. Trimming stripped 3 bases from V and 5 bases from J, with 10 bases between. The CDR3 spells CASSFGRGETQYF. As DNA, the CDR3 is TGTGCCAGCAGCTTCGGACGAGGGGAGACCCAGTACTTC.

V usage is TRBV20-1 and J usage is TRBJ2-1; D may be TRBD2 (7 bases). The CDR3 is 16 amino acids. CDR1 is DFQATT, CDR2 SNEGSKA, per germline (reference sequence). V was cut by 7 bases and J by 5 bases, with 24 bases left in between. The CDR3 reads CSVTPRGRGGDNEQFF. CDR3 sequence (DNA): TGCAGTGTTACGCCACGGGGAAGGGGGGGCGACAATGAGCAGTTCTTC.

This chain links TRBV19 with TRBJ2-7, with 8 bases aligning to TRBD2. The CDR3 covers 16 residues. Germline loops: CDR1 LNHDA, CDR2 SQIVND (reference sequence). Trimming at V came to 2 bases and at J to 1 base, leaving 7 bases not matched to a gene. The CDR3 DNA follows: TGTGCCAGTAGTATATTCGCGGGAGGTCCGTCCTACGAGCAGTACTTC. Amino acids: CASSIFAGGPSYEQYF.

The J gene is TRBJ2-7, the V gene TRBV6-1; D might be TRBD1 (6 bases). The CDR3 is 15 amino acids. Looked up from germline, CDR1 is MNHNS and CDR2 is SASEGT. V lost 0 bases, J lost 5 bases, and 14 bases lay in between. In nucleotides, the CDR3 is TGTGCCAGCAGTGAAGCAGGGGGATTTTGGGACGAGCAGTACTTC. Its protein is CASSEAGGFWDEQYF.

There are many counts of this clonotype. The chain combines TRBV29-1 with TRBJ1-2, with TRBD1 matching over 10 bases. The V segment lost 6 bases and the J segment 3 bases; nucleotides outside the gene matches: 10. The V gene's germline CDR1 is SQVTM and CDR2 ANQGSEA. The CDR3 extends over 15 amino acids. Here the CDR3 reads CSVTGGLRGYYGYTF. CDR3 in DNA: TGCAGCGTGACAGGGGGCCTTCGGGGGTACTATGGCTACACCTTC.

This clonotype was observed a few times. This chain uses TRBV20-1 with TRBJ2-3; 7 nucleotides match TRBD2. Germline CDR1 reads DFQATT; CDR2 reads SNEGSKA (reference sequence). The V and J ends lost 3 bases and 0 bases, in that order; junction bases with no gene match: 6. The CDR3 is 15 residues long. CDR3 residues: CSASRSGDSTDTQYF. The DNA for the CDR3 is TGCAGTGCTAGTCGCAGCGGGGATAGCACAGATACGCAGTATTTT.

To note about this clonotype: This clone may be a read error of a much larger clone one base away. V gene TRBV20-1 combines with J gene TRBJ1-2; 8 nucleotides align to TRBD1. J gave up 4 bases and V 3 bases, and 10 bases lay outside the gene matches. The CDR3 length is 15 residues. Per the germline V gene, CDR1 is DFQATT and CDR2 is SNEGSKA (reference sequence). The CDR3: CSASAAGGASYGYTF. The CDR3 region has the DNA TGCAGTGCTAGCGCTGCAGGGGGCGCGAGCTATGGCTACACCTTC.

The chain employs TRBV5-1 and TRBJ2-7, with unresolved D. CDR1 and CDR2 (germline): SGHRS, YFSETQ. This CDR3 spans 13 amino acids. Trimming left V 2 bases short and J 3 bases short, with 9 bases between. The CDR3 reads CASSFNPNYEQYF. CDR3 DNA: TGCGCCAGCAGCTTCAATCCCAACTACGAGCAGTACTTC. The variable domain in full, with the rest retrieved from reference TRBV5-1 and TRBJ2-7, is KAGVTQTPRYLIKTRGQQVTLSCSPISGHRSVSWYQQTPGQGLQFLFEYFSETQRNKGNFPGRFSGRQFSNSRSEMNVSTLELGDSALYLCASSFNPNYEQYFGPGTRLTVT.

This rearrangement joins TRBV20-1 to TRBJ2-1; the match to TRBD2 covers 14 bases. The germline CDR1 and CDR2 sequences are DFQATT and SNEGSKA (reference sequence). V lost 5 bases to trimming and J lost 2 bases; unmatched junction nucleotides: 5. CDR3 length: 16 amino acids. The CDR3 coding sequence is TGCAGTGCTGCCCCGACTAGCGGGAGGGCCTACAATGAGCAGTTCTTC. This gives the protein CSAAPTSGRAYNEQFF.

This clonotype was seen many times. The chain links TRBV29-1 to TRBJ2-3, with 8 bases fitting TRBD1. The CDR3 sequence is 14 residues long. The J segment lost 3 bases and the V segment lost 6 bases, leaving 8 bases of the junction unmatched. Germline CDR1 and CDR2: SQVTM and ANQGSEA. CDR3 residues: CSVRQGAITDTQYF. The CDR3 DNA reads as TGCAGCGTCAGGCAGGGGGCTATAACAGATACGCAGTATTTT.

The gene calls are TRBV20-1 and TRBJ2-1; 10 nucleotides line up with TRBD2. Trimming took 5 bases from V and 6 from J; bases not matched to a gene: 13. CDR1 is DFQATT and CDR2 is SNEGSKA in the germline V gene (reference sequence). The CDR3 totals 16 residues. CDR3 amino acids: CSAQPVLAGVGNEQFF. The CDR3 DNA reads TGCAGTGCTCAACCCGTCCTAGCGGGAGTAGGCAATGAGCAGTTCTTC.

The chain uses TRBV5-1 and TRBJ2-5; 7 positions agree with TRBD1. Germline CDR1 SGHRS, CDR2 YFSETQ. With V trimmed by 1 base and J by 4 bases, 1 base remained unmatched. This CDR3 is built from 13 residues. DNA for the CDR3: TGCGCCAGCAGCTTGCCAGGGGGAGAGACCCAGTACTTC. This translates into CASSLPGGETQYF. The full variable domain, in which reference TRBV5-1 and TRBJ2-5 provide the parts outside the CDR3, is KAGVTQTPRYLIKTRGQQVTLSCSPISGHRSVSWYQQTPGQGLQFLFEYFSETQRNKGNFPGRFSGRQFSNSRSEMNVSTLELGDSALYLCASSLPGGETQYFGPGTRLLVL.

This clonotype was seen ten or more times. This chain uses TRBV25-1 with TRBJ2-1; D call uncertain. There are 13 residues in the CDR3. Trimming removed 0 bases at V and 4 bases at J, with 4 bases between. In germline, CDR1 is MGHDK, CDR2 SYGVNS. The chain's CDR3 is CASSEYPYNEQFF. The CDR3 region has the DNA TGTGCCAGCAGTGAATACCCTTACAATGAGCAGTTCTTC.

This clonotype was seen a handful of times. J is TRBJ2-7 and V is TRBV30, with a possible D match to TRBD2 (6 bases). Trimming shortened V by 1 base and J by 2 bases, and 9 bases separated the two germline ends. In germline, CDR1 is GTSNPN, CDR2 SVGIG (reference sequence). The CDR3 extends over 13 amino acids. The chain's CDR3 is CAWSGDSPYEQYF. The CDR3 DNA reads TGTGCCTGGAGTGGGGACTCCCCCTACGAGCAGTACTTC.

This clonotype was seen a handful of times. This chain uses TRBV12-3 or TRBV12-4 with TRBJ2-1; TRBD2 agrees at 7 bases. The CDR3 covers 17 residues. V shed 0 bases, J shed 2 bases, and the junction held 7 bases outside the gene matches. Written as DNA, the CDR3 is TGTGCCAGCAGTTTAGCAGGGAGGGGATTCACCTACAATGAGCAGTTCTTC. Amino acids: CASSLAGRGFTYNEQFF.

This clonotype appeared a few times. This rearrangement joins TRBV15 to TRBJ2-1, with a possible D match to TRBD2 (5 bases). Trimming pared 5 bases from V and 4 bases from J, leaving 15 bases between. The CDR3 length is 15 residues. In germline, CDR1 is LNHNV, CDR2 YYDKDF (reference sequence). The CDR3 sequence is CATSYGGSVYNEQFF. CDR3 nucleotides: TGTGCCACCAGCTACGGTGGGAGTGTATACAATGAGCAGTTCTTC.

V usage is TRBV11-2 and J usage is TRBJ2-1; 8 positions match TRBD2. Trimming removed 5 bases from V and 1 base from J; junction bases left unmatched: 13. Germline V gene data show CDR1 as SGHAT and CDR2 as FQNNGV. The CDR3 spans 18 residues. The chain's CDR3 is CASSPPAGGGISYNEQFF. In DNA form, the CDR3 reads TGTGCCAGCAGCCCGCCTGCGGGGGGAGGGATTTCCTACAATGAGCAGTTCTTC. Together with reference TRBV11-2 and TRBJ2-1, the CDR3 gives the full variable domain: EAGVAQSPRYKIIEKRQSVAFWCNPISGHATLYWYQQILGQGPKLLIQFQNNGVVDDSQLPKDRFSAERLKGVDSTLKIQPAKLEDSAVYLCASSPPAGGGISYNEQFFGPGTRLTVL.

This clonotype occurred a few times. The rearrangement links TRBV5-1 to TRBJ2-2; D unclear. The CDR3 runs to 15 residues. The germline V gene encodes CDR1 SGHRS and CDR2 YFSETQ. Trimming stripped 0 bases from V and 0 bases from J, with 6 bases between. CDR3 in amino acids: CASSLGRANTGELFF. CDR3 DNA sequence: TGCGCCAGCAGCTTGGGCCGAGCGAACACCGGGGAGCTGTTTTTT.

This clonotype was seen repeatedly, ten times or more. The chain is built from TRBV7-9 and TRBJ1-1; D possibly corresponds to TRBD1 (6 bases). Germline V gene data show CDR1 as SEHNR and CDR2 as FQNEAQ (reference sequence). The V end lost 6 bases, the J end lost 3 bases, and 17 bases lay between the germline ends. This CDR3 comprises 15 residues. CDR3 protein: CASSSNTRGDTEAFF. In DNA, the CDR3 is TGTGCCAGCAGTTCCAATACAAGGGGGGACACTGAAGCTTTCTTT.